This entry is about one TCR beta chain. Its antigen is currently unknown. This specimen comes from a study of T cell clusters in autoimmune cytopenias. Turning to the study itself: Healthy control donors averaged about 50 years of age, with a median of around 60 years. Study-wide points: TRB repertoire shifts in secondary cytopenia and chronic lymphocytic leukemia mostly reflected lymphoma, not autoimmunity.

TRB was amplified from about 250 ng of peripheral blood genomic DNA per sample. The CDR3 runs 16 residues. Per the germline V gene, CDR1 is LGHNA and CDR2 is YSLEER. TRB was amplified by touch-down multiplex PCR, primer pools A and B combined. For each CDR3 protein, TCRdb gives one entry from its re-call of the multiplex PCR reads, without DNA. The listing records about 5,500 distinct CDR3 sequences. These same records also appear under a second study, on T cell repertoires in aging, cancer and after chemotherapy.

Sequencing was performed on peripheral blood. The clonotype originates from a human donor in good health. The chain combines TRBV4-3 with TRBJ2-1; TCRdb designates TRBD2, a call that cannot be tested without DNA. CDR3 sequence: CASSRTLAGEGNEQFF.